One sample yielded the 29 T cell receptor beta chains listed below, sequenced in a study of CD8+ T cells in alopecia areata. The authors extracted RNA and reverse transcribed it into cDNA as the sequencing template. Assay used: immunoSEQ multiplex PCR; TCRdb lists only in-frame clones, some missing. The data contain some 98,000 clones, under 70% of them singletons. Treatment denoted: oral pan-JAK inhibitor, 5-10 mg twice daily. The source material was CD8+ T cells sorted from blood, sampled at week 4, from a patient treated with tofacitinib. Receptors originate from a human donor with alopecia areata.

This chain joins TRBV29-1 and TRBJ1-2; D not certain. Germline V lookup: CDR1 SQVTM, CDR2 ANQGSEA. The CDR3 is made up of 9 amino acids. Trimming removed 4 bases at V and 8 bases at J, with 5 bases between. The CDR3 is CSVVNGYTF. As DNA, the CDR3 is TGCAGCGTTGTGAACGGCTACACCTTC. Full variable domain (missing parts from reference TRBV29-1 and TRBJ1-2): SAVISQKPSRDICQRGTSLTIQCQVDSQVTMMFWYRQQPGQSLTLIATANQGSEATYESGFVIDKFPISRPNLTFSTLTVSNMSPEDSSIYLCSVVNGYTFGSGTRLTVV.

This clone was detected only a few times. The V call is TRBV29-1, the J call TRBJ1-1; D is ambiguous. The CDR3 runs to 13 residues. V lost 3 bases and J lost 5, with 13 bases in between. CDR1 is SQVTM, CDR2 ANQGSEA, per germline. This chain's CDR3 is CSVEQGMWTEAFF. As DNA, the CDR3 is TGCAGCGTTGAGCAAGGGATGTGGACTGAAGCTTTCTTT.

This clone turned up a few times. The chain joins TRBV28 to TRBJ2-1; D is unresolved. The CDR3 sequence is 11 residues long. V dropped 4 bases and J dropped 7 bases, with 5 bases sitting between them. In germline, CDR1 is MDHEN, CDR2 SYDVKM. The CDR3: CASSSLNEQFF. In DNA form, the CDR3 reads TGTGCCAGCAGTTCCTTGAATGAGCAGTTCTTC.

The chain links TRBV28 to TRBJ2-1; the D gene is possibly TRBD2 (6 bases). The germline V gene has CDR1 MDHEN and CDR2 SYDVKM. V gave up 4 bases and J gave up 2 bases, with 12 bases separating them. This CDR3 comprises 15 residues. The CDR3 DNA reads as TGTGCCAGCAGTTCCAGGGTAGCGGCCTACAATGAGCAGTTCTTC. It specifies CASSSRVAAYNEQFF.

The CDR3 region has the DNA TGCAGTGCTAGGGCGGTGTATGGCTACACCTTC. It translates to CSARAVYGYTF. The chain recombines TRBV20-1 with TRBJ1-2, with D uncertain. The CDR3 contains 11 residues. CDR1 and CDR2 (germline): DFQATT, SNEGSKA (reference sequence). The V and J ends lost 3 bases and 5 bases respectively, with 7 bases between them.

The genes are TRBV7-9 and TRBJ2-3; D is unresolved. Trimming removed 5 bases at V and 3 bases at J, with 6 bases between. Germline V gene sequence: CDR1 SEHNR, CDR2 FQNEAQ (reference sequence). CDR3 size: 12 residues. The CDR3 is CASSPGTDTQYF. CDR3 DNA: TGTGCCAGCAGCCCCGGGACAGATACGCAGTATTTT.

The rearrangement links TRBV9 to TRBJ2-1; unclear D gene. Germline CDR1 is SGDLS and CDR2 is YYNGEE. V gave up 2 bases and J gave up 4 bases, with 10 bases separating them. The CDR3 sequence is 14 residues long. Here the CDR3 DNA reads TGTGCCAGCAGCGTTTCTGACCTGTACAATGAGCAGTTCTTC. This codes for CASSVSDLYNEQFF.

The chain uses TRBV7-9 and TRBJ2-7, with TRBD2 matching over 9 bases. The germline CDR1 and CDR2 sequences are SEHNR and FQNEAQ (reference sequence). The CDR3 has 15 residues. The junction had 9 bases not matched to a gene; V was cut back by 5 bases and J by 4 bases. For the CDR3, the DNA is TGTGCCAGCAGCGCCCGGACTAGCGAGTCTTACGAGCAGTACTTC. Amino acids: CASSARTSESYEQYF.

As concerns this clone: Additional DNA sequences in this sample encode the identical CDR3. The rearrangement uses TRBV7-9 and TRBJ1-2, with D unresolved. The CDR3 has 13 residues. V lost 3 bases to trimming and J lost 3 bases, with 8 bases between them. Germline CDR1 is SEHNR and CDR2 is FQNEAQ (reference sequence). CDR3 coding DNA: TGTGCCAGCAGCTTCGGCACGGACTATGGCTACACCTTC. Its protein is CASSFGTDYGYTF.

The J gene is TRBJ1-6, the V gene TRBV2; D is ambiguous. Germline V CDR1 and CDR2: SNHLY, FYNNEI. With 2 bases removed from V and 9 bases from J, the gap between germline ends came to 11 bases. The CDR3 is made up of 14 amino acids. Written as DNA, the CDR3 is TGTGCCAGCAGTGAATGGTTTTCGGGTTCACCCCTCCACTTT. Protein sequence: CASSEWFSGSPLHF.

The V and J genes are TRBV4-3 and TRBJ2-3; D is unresolved. This CDR3 spans 17 amino acids. V lost 0 bases and J lost 0, with 13 bases in between. Germline loops: CDR1 LGHNA, CDR2 YSLEER. DNA of the CDR3: TGCGCCAGCAGCCAAGATCAGTACGGGCCCAGCACAGATACGCAGTATTTT. Translated, it gives CASSQDQYGPSTDTQYF.

In nucleotides, the CDR3 is TGTGCCAGCCATAGCTTGGGGGTCGCTCAAGAGACCCAGTACTTC. Residues: CASHSLGVAQETQYF. This chain connects TRBV27 to TRBJ2-5, with D perhaps matching TRBD1 or TRBD2 (5 bases each). CDR3 size: 15 residues. CDR1 and CDR2 (germline): MNHEY, SMNVEV (reference sequence). The ends were cut back, 8 bases at V and 2 bases at J, with 18 bases in the middle.

The V call is TRBV5-4, the J call TRBJ1-5, with D possibly TRBD1 on 5 matching bases. CDR3 size: 14 residues. Trimming cost V 2 bases and J 7 bases, with 13 bases left between them. From germline, CDR1 is SGHNT and CDR2 YYREEE (reference sequence). The CDR3 coding sequence is TGTGCCAGCAGCTTTGGTGGGGCGGAACAGCCCCAGCATTTT. Protein product: CASSFGGAEQPQHF. The full variable domain, its missing parts supplied by reference TRBV5-4 and TRBJ1-5, is ETGVTQSPTHLIKTRGQQVTLRCSSQSGHNTVSWYQQALGQGPQFIFQYYREEENGRGNFPPRFSGLQFPNYSSELNVNALELDDSALYLCASSFGGAEQPQHFGDGTRLSIL.

This clone was observed a single time. The CDR3 sequence: CATSRELAGAYNEQFF. CDR3 coding DNA: TGTGCCACCAGCAGAGAACTAGCGGGAGCGTACAATGAGCAGTTCTTC. V is TRBV15 and J is TRBJ2-1; the match to TRBD2 covers 11 bases. Trimming at V came to 0 bases and at J to 4 bases, leaving 2 bases not matched to a gene. Germline assignment: CDR1 LNHNV and CDR2 YYDKDF (reference sequence). The CDR3 has 16 amino acids.

This clone was observed once. V and J are TRBV27 and TRBJ1-1; D ambiguous. Germline lookup yields CDR1 MNHEY and CDR2 SMNVEV (reference sequence). CDR3 size: 15 residues. Trimming took off 2 bases at V and 3 bases at J, with 13 bases between the two ends. The CDR3 protein is CASSLVYEEYTEAFF. The DNA of the CDR3 is TGTGCCAGCAGTTTAGTATACGAAGAGTACACTGAAGCTTTCTTT.

The chain has TRBV25-1 and TRBJ2-1; a weak D match, TRBD2 (5 bases). In germline, CDR1 is MGHDK, CDR2 SYGVNS. The CDR3 spans 16 residues. V was cut by 0 bases and J by 5 bases, with 14 bases left in between. CDR3 nucleotide sequence: TGTGCCAGCAGTGAATATTTTAGCGTGAGCGACAATGAGCAGTTCTTC. Translation: CASSEYFSVSDNEQFF. Variable domain in full (rest from reference TRBV25-1 and TRBJ2-1): EADIYQTPRYLVIGTGKKITLECSQTMGHDKMYWYQQDPGMELHLIHYSYGVNSTEKGDLSSESTVSRIRTEHFPLTLESARPSHTSQYLCASSEYFSVSDNEQFFGPGTRLTVL.

V and J are TRBV14 and TRBJ2-7, with 9 bases aligning to TRBD1. CDR1 and CDR2 from the germline V gene are SGHDN and FVKESK. V shed 3 bases and J 1 base; nucleotides not matched to a gene: 4. The CDR3 extends over 15 amino acids. CDR3 protein: CASSQGTGLSYEQYF. The DNA of the CDR3 is TGTGCCAGCAGCCAGGGGACAGGGTTATCCTACGAGCAGTACTTC.

This clone showed up just a few times. This chain joins TRBV29-1 and TRBJ2-3; weak D call: TRBD2 (5 bases). Trimming shortened V by 2 bases and J by 1 base, and 13 bases separated the two germline ends. The CDR3 sequence is 15 residues long. Germline V gives CDR1 SQVTM, CDR2 ANQGSEA. This chain's CDR3 is CSVESRGSGTDTQYF. The CDR3 region has the DNA TGCAGCGTTGAATCCCGAGGGTCGGGCACAGATACGCAGTATTTT.

The V and J genes are TRBV7-8 and TRBJ1-2; 10 nucleotides align to TRBD1. This CDR3 is built from 18 residues. Germline V CDR1 and CDR2: SGHVS, FQNEAQ. J gave up 4 bases and V 1 base, and 12 bases lay outside the gene matches. CDR3 DNA sequence: TGTGCCAGCAGCTTAGAGGGACAGGGGACTTACCTCCTCTATGGCTACACCTTC. Protein product: CASSLEGQGTYLLYGYTF.

A remark on this clone: Here the CDR3 omits its conserved ending phenylalanine or tryptophan, so a read error is the likely source. The DNA is omitted, as the CDR3 cannot be located on it reliably, and the CDR3 follows TCRdb's listing. The chain uses TRBV23-1 and TRBJ1-1. TRBV23-1 is known as an ORF, though its function is uncertain. The CDR3 is 10 amino acids long, termini counted. CDR3: CASSYRDRGR.

This clone was counted only a few times. Distinct nucleotide sequences in the sample also encode this CDR3. The chain is built from TRBV19 and TRBJ2-1, with 7 bases that match TRBD2. The CDR3 covers 16 residues. Unmatched junction bases numbered 5, after V lost 3 bases and J lost 0 bases. In germline, CDR1 is LNHDA, CDR2 SQIVND (reference sequence). The CDR3 loop reads CASSIVGGISYNEQFF. CDR3 sequence (DNA): TGTGCCAGTAGTATTGTCGGGGGGATCTCCTACAATGAGCAGTTCTTC.

This clone was recorded a few times. The rearrangement links TRBV12-5 to TRBJ2-2; unclear D gene. Germline CDR1 LGHNT, CDR2 FRNRAP. This CDR3 region has 13 residues. Trimming stripped 2 bases from V and 4 bases from J, with 5 bases between. This CDR3 is CASGLSFTGELFF. CDR3 DNA: TGTGCTAGTGGTTTGTCTTTCACCGGGGAGCTGTTTTTT.

This clone has a handful of counts. The J gene is TRBJ2-2, the V gene TRBV29-1; unclear D gene. V lost 2 bases and J 0 bases, leaving 4 bases between the germline ends. Germline assignment: CDR1 SQVTM and CDR2 ANQGSEA. CDR3 length equals 13 residues. The CDR3 DNA reads TGCAGCGTTGAACTAACGAACACCGGGGAGCTGTTTTTT. This codes for CSVELTNTGELFF.

This chain joins TRBV27 and TRBJ2-3, with unresolved D. CDR3 size: 15 residues. Germline V gene sequence: CDR1 MNHEY, CDR2 SMNVEV (reference sequence). V was pared by 1 base and J by 2 bases, with 10 bases between. The CDR3 here is CASSLFGLNTDTQYF. The CDR3 DNA sequence: TGTGCCAGCAGTTTATTCGGGTTAAACACAGATACGCAGTATTTT.

This clone was picked up a small number of times. This sequence joins TRBV6-5 and TRBJ2-3; D perhaps matches TRBD2 (5 bases). CDR3 size: 13 residues. V lost 5 bases to trimming and J lost 6 bases, with 12 bases between them. Looked up from germline, CDR1 is MNHEY and CDR2 is SVGAGI. The CDR3 DNA reads as TGTGCCAGCAGTGAGCGGTGGAGGGATACGCAGTATTTT. Its protein is CASSERWRDTQYF.

This clone was observed a few times. This rearrangement joins TRBV29-1 to TRBJ2-5; D is unresolved. The CDR3 is made up of 13 amino acids. CDR1 is SQVTM, CDR2 ANQGSEA, per germline. Deletions cut 6 bases from V and 7 bases from J, with 18 bases between. CDR3 region: CSVLVLGPGTQYF. The CDR3 coding sequence is TGCAGCGTCCTTGTACTGGGCCCGGGGACCCAGTACTTC.

The chain has TRBV4-1 and TRBJ1-2, with 10 bases aligning to TRBD1. The ends lost 8 bases at V and 4 bases at J; junction bases unmatched: 10. The CDR3 is 15 residues long. The germline V gene encodes CDR1 MGHRA and CDR2 YSYEKL. The CDR3 nucleotides read TGCGCCAGCTCCGGGGAGACAGGGGGCTTCTATGGCTACACCTTC. It specifies CASSGETGGFYGYTF.

This rearrangement joins TRBV30 to TRBJ2-7; no clear D gene. Trimming pared 1 base from V and 4 bases from J, leaving 8 bases between. This CDR3 spans 12 amino acids. CDR1 is GTSNPN and CDR2 is SVGIG in the germline V gene (reference sequence). In DNA form, the CDR3 reads TGTGCCTGGAGTGCCGACACGTACGAGCAGTACTTC. This encodes CAWSADTYEQYF.

This clone was counted only a few times. This chain connects TRBV5-6 to TRBJ2-2; D uncertain. The CDR3 has 13 amino acids. Germline CDR1 is SGHDT and CDR2 is YYEEEE. V was pared by 0 bases and J by 6 bases, with 6 bases between. The CDR3 nucleotides are TGTGCCAGCAGCTTGGCGTTACCCGGGGAGCTGTTTTTT. It yields the protein CASSLALPGELFF.